This T cell receptor (beta chain) was captured in a study of OX40 agonist ivuxolimab in advanced cancers. Sequencing used immunoSEQ multiplex PCR; TCRdb keeps in-frame clones, though not all of them. This sample has roughly 60,000 clones, with about 89% found just once. Specimen: CD4+ or CD8+ T cells sorted from blood, collected in a trial of the OX40 agonist ivuxolimab. This receptor was obtained from an adult with an advanced solid tumor such as melanoma, head and neck, liver or kidney cancer.

CDR3 DNA: TGTGCCAGCAGCCAAGCAGTAGGGATCCAAGAGACCCAGTACTTC. This encodes CASSQAVGIQETQYF. This chain connects TRBV14 to TRBJ2-5; no clear D gene. The V end was cut by 1 base, the J end by 1 base, with 10 bases between. The germline V gene encodes CDR1 SGHDN and CDR2 FVKESK. This CDR3 comprises 15 residues.